The rows below give T cell receptor beta chains drawn from one sample of a study of T cell responses to AZD1222 COVID-19 vaccine. Assay: immunoSEQ multiplex PCR; the TCRdb copy retains only in-frame clones and omits some. The sample has approximately 120,000 clones, around 92% seen once. The sequenced sample was peripheral blood, obtained on day 0 of AZD1222 vaccination. These receptors all stem from an adult in good health. Each CDR3 is given with its conserved first and last residue.

v_call | cdr3_aa
TRBV28 | CASSSTYEQYF
TRBV19 | CASSRTSGMSSYEQYF
TRBV19 | CASSEDLVSAGSPLHF
TRBV18 | CASSPSAGGLYNEQFF
TRBV11-2 | CASSSRDRPVGNTEAFF
TRBV18 | CASSRYQGLRFRNEQFF
TRBV6-4 | CASSDSMGNTEAFF
TRBV6-2/TRBV6-3 | CASSYSSSTGVSTDTQYF
TRBV24-1 | CATSDRDRGRTGELFF
TRBV27 | CASMQGPGGSETQYF
TRBV9 | CASSPRGGSQETQYF
TRBV11-3 | CASSLSFRQETQYF
TRBV5-4 | CASSLIGRGAAGYTF
TRBV5-1 | CASSLGDWPGQPQHF